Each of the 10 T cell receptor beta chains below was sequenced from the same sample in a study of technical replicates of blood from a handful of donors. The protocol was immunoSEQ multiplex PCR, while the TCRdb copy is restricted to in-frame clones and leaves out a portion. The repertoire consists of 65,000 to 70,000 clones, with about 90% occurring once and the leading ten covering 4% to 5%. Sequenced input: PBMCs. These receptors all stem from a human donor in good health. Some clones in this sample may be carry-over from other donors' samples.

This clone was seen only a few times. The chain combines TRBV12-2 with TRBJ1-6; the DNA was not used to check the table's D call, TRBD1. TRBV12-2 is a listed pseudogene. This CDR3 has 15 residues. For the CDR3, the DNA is TGTGCAAGTCGCGGACGACAGGCCTATAATTCACCCCTCCACTTT. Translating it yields CASRGRQAYNSPLHF.

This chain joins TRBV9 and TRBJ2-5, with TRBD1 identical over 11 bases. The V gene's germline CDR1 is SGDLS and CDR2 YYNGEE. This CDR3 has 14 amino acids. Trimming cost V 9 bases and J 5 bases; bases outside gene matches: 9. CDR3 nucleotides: TGTGCCACGTCTCGGACAGGGGGCGTTGAGACCCAGTACTTC. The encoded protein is CATSRTGGVETQYF.

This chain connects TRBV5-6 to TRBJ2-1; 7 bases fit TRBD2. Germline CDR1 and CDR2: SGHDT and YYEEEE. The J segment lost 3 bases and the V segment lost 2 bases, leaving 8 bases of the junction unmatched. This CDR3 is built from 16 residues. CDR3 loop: CASSFLGGRIYNEQFF. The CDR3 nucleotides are TGTGCCAGCAGCTTTCTGGGGGGGAGGATCTACAATGAGCAGTTCTTC.

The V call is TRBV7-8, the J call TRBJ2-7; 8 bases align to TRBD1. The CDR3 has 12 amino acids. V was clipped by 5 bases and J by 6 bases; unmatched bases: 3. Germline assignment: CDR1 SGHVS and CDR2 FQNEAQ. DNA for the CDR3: TGTGCCAGCAGCCCAGGGGGCGCCGAGCAGTACTTC. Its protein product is CASSPGGAEQYF.

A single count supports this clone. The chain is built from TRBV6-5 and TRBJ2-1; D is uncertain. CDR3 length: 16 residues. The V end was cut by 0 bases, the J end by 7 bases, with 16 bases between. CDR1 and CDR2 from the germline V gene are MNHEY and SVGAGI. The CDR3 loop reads CASSYSWSVMRNEQFF. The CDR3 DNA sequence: TGTGCCAGCAGTTACTCCTGGAGTGTTATGAGAAATGAGCAGTTCTTC.

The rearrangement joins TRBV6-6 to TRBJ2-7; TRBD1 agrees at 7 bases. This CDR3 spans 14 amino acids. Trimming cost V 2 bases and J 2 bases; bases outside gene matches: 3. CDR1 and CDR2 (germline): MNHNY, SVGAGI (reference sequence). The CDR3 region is CASSYRDSPYEQYF. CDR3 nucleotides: TGTGCCAGCAGTTACCGGGACAGCCCCTACGAGCAGTACTTC.

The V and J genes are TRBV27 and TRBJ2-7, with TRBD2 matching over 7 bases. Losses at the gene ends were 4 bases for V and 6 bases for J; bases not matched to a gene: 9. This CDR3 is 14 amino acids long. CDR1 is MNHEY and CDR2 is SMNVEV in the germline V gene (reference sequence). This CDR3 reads CASSSPNGRGEQYF. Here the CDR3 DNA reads TGTGCCAGCAGTTCTCCTAATGGGAGGGGCGAGCAGTACTTC.

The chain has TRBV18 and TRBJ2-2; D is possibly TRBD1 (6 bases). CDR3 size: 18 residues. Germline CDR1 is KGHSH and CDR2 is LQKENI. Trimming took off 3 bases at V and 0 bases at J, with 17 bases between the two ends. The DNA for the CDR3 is TGTGCCAGCTCACCGCAGCCTGGGGGCCTTTCGAACACCGGGGAGCTGTTTTTT. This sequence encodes CASSPQPGGLSNTGELFF.

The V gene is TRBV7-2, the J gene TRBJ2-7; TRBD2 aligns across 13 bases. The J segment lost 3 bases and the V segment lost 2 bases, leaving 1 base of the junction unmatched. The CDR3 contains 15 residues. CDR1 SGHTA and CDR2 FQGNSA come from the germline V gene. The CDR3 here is CASSLRLAGGYEQYF. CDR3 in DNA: TGTGCCAGCAGCTTACGACTAGCGGGAGGCTACGAGCAGTACTTC. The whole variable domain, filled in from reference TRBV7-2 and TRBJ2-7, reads GAGVSQSPSNKVTEKGKDVELRCDPISGHTALYWYRQSLGQGLEFLIYFQGNSAPDKSGLPSDRFSAERTGGSVSTLTIQRTQQEDSAVYLCASSLRLAGGYEQYFGPGTRLTVT.

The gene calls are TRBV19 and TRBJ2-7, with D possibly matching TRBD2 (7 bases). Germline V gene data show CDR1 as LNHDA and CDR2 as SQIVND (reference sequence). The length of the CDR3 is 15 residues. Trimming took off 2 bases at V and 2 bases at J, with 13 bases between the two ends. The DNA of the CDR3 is TGTGCCAGTAGTATACGAGGCGGGGGCACCTACGAGCAGTACTTC. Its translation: CASSIRGGGTYEQYF. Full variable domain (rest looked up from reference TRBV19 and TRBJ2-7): DGGITQSPKYLFRKEGQNVTLSCEQNLNHDAMYWYRQDPGQGLRLIYYSQIVNDFQKGDIAEGYSVSREKKESFPLTVTSAQKNPTAFYLCASSIRGGGTYEQYFGPGTRLTVT.